This entry lists 17 T cell receptor beta chains sequenced from one sample in a study of blood T cell repertoires in COVID-19. The assay was immunoSEQ multiplex PCR, and TCRdb's table has in-frame clones only and misses some. The sample holds 160,000 or so clones, approximately 91% seen once. The specimen was peripheral blood. The source is a man aged 18 to 30 with acute or convalescent COVID-19.

V is TRBV24-1 and J is TRBJ2-3; TRBD2 might be the D (6 bases). Germline CDR1 and CDR2: KGHDR and SFDVKD. This CDR3 is built from 16 residues. V lost 0 bases and J lost 1, with 10 bases in between. The CDR3 DNA follows: TGTGCCACCAGTGATTTGCGGGGGATGGGCACAGATACGCAGTATTTT. It encodes CATSDLRGMGTDTQYF.

This clone came up once. The rearrangement links TRBV20-1 to TRBJ2-1, with D possibly TRBD2 on 6 matching bases. The V gene's germline CDR1 is DFQATT and CDR2 SNEGSKA (reference sequence). The CDR3 length is 14 residues. V dropped 3 bases and J dropped 8 bases, with 17 bases sitting between them. The CDR3 DNA is TGCAGTGCTAGTGACCGGGAGAAGGCAGATGAGCAGTTCTTC. Protein product: CSASDREKADEQFF.

The chain carries TRBV5-4 and TRBJ2-1; 10 bases match TRBD2. J lost 7 bases, V lost 4 bases, and 8 bases had no gene match. The germline V gene has CDR1 SGHNT and CDR2 YYREEE (reference sequence). The CDR3 totals 15 residues. The CDR3 nucleotides read TGTGCCAGCAGCCTCAGCGGGGGGGCGGGTAATGAGCAGTTCTTC. Translation: CASSLSGGAGNEQFF.

The gene calls are TRBV5-1 and TRBJ1-4; no reliable D call. Trimming removed 4 bases at V and 5 bases at J, with 9 bases between. CDR1 is SGHRS and CDR2 is YFSETQ in the germline V gene. This CDR3 is 13 amino acids long. CDR3 in DNA: TGCGCCAGCAGCGAACTAGGGAATGAAAAACTGTTTTTT. This encodes CASSELGNEKLFF.

The rearrangement uses TRBV24-1 and TRBJ2-1; a weak D match, TRBD2 (6 bases). CDR1 is KGHDR, CDR2 SFDVKD, per germline. The V and J ends lost 4 bases and 6 bases respectively, with 9 bases between them. The length of the CDR3 is 13 residues. This CDR3 is CATSDQGLNEQFF. As DNA, the CDR3 is TGTGCCACCAGTGACCAGGGACTCAATGAGCAGTTCTTC.

The V gene is TRBV6-5, the J gene TRBJ1-5; weak D call: TRBD1 (6 bases). Germline V lookup: CDR1 MNHEY, CDR2 SVGAGI. The V gene lost 6 bases and the J gene lost 1 base, with 13 bases spanning the gap. The CDR3 totals 15 residues. In DNA, the CDR3 is TGTGCCAGCAGGACCTTCCAGGGGAGCAATCAGCCCCAGCATTTT. Its translation is CASRTFQGSNQPQHF.

This clone showed up just once. This chain joins TRBV9 and TRBJ2-7, with D possibly being TRBD2 (6 bases). This CDR3 is built from 15 residues. Trimming pared 3 bases from V and 2 bases from J, leaving 15 bases between. In germline, CDR1 is SGDLS, CDR2 YYNGEE. The CDR3 sequence: CASSGRRGQPYEQYF. In DNA form, the CDR3 reads TGTGCCAGCAGCGGGCGGAGGGGCCAACCCTACGAGCAGTACTTC.

The genes are TRBV27 and TRBJ1-1, with D unclear. Germline assignment: CDR1 MNHEY and CDR2 SMNVEV (reference sequence). Trimming removed 6 bases from V and 3 bases from J, with 11 bases in between. This CDR3 has 13 amino acids. The chain's CDR3 is CASRLYPDTEAFF. CDR3 in DNA: TGTGCCAGCAGACTATACCCGGACACTGAAGCTTTCTTT.

This chain uses TRBV11-2 with TRBJ2-7, with 7 positions matching TRBD1. The CDR3 sequence is 13 residues long. J was trimmed by 6 bases and V by 4 bases; bases with no gene match: 6. CDR1 is SGHAT, CDR2 FQNNGV, per germline. This CDR3 reads CASSSGQALEQYF. The CDR3 DNA reads as TGTGCCAGCAGCTCCGGACAGGCTCTCGAGCAGTACTTC.

The chain has TRBV12-3 or TRBV12-4 and TRBJ1-1; TRBD1 matches at 7 bases. The CDR3 spans 13 residues. The V and J ends lost 5 bases and 5 bases, in that order; junction bases with no gene match: 5. DNA of the CDR3: TGTGCCAGCAGTACGACAGGGAGGACTGAAGCTTTCTTT. This codes for CASSTTGRTEAFF.

J is TRBJ2-6 and V is TRBV19; maybe TRBD1 (6 bases). There are 17 residues in the CDR3. The V end was cut by 5 bases, the J end by 2 bases, with 16 bases between. Germline V gene data show CDR1 as LNHDA and CDR2 as SQIVND (reference sequence). The CDR3 sequence: CASSQARGSTGANVLTF. CDR3 DNA: TGTGCCAGTAGTCAAGCTAGGGGGAGTACTGGGGCCAACGTCCTGACTTTC. Full variable domain (missing parts from reference TRBV19 and TRBJ2-6): DGGITQSPKYLFRKEGQNVTLSCEQNLNHDAMYWYRQDPGQGLRLIYYSQIVNDFQKGDIAEGYSVSREKKESFPLTVTSAQKNPTAFYLCASSQARGSTGANVLTFGAGSRLTVL.

The rearrangement joins TRBV23-1 to TRBJ1-5; 7 nucleotides line up with TRBD1. TRBV23-1 is reported as an ORF; its role is uncertain. V lost 0 bases and J lost 4; bases outside the gene matches: 12. The CDR3 runs 18 residues. The CDR3 DNA reads TGCGCCAGCAGTCAATCACGACAGGGTCCGGAATGTAATCAGCCCCAGCATTTT. Translation gives CASSQSRQGPECNQPQHF.

This clone was counted once. This chain joins TRBV6-5 and TRBJ1-1; D is unclear. Germline V gene sequence: CDR1 MNHEY, CDR2 SVGAGI. The CDR3 covers 15 residues. V dropped 0 bases and J dropped 0 bases, with 8 bases sitting between them. The CDR3 coding sequence is TGTGCCAGCAGTTACTCGAGAGGGATGAACACTGAAGCTTTCTTT. It specifies CASSYSRGMNTEAFF.

This clone was observed once. The chain couples TRBV6-5 to TRBJ2-7, with 11 bases that match TRBD2. Germline V gene lookup returns CDR1 MNHEY and CDR2 SVGAGI. CDR3 length equals 14 residues. V was pared by 7 bases and J by 3 bases, with 5 bases of the junction left unmatched. CDR3 coding DNA: TGTGCCAGCACCCCTGGGACTAGCGGCTACGAGCAGTACTTC. This gives the protein CASTPGTSGYEQYF.

J is TRBJ2-5 and V is TRBV27; 9 positions match TRBD2. Germline assignment: CDR1 MNHEY and CDR2 SMNVEV (reference sequence). The trim removed 4 bases at V and 5 bases at J, leaving 5 bases unmatched. The CDR3 has 14 amino acids. The CDR3: CASSSGLALETQYF. In nucleotides, the CDR3 is TGTGCCAGCAGTTCGGGACTAGCATTGGAGACCCAGTACTTC.

The chain recombines TRBV10-1 with TRBJ2-1; 7 bases are shared with TRBD1. This CDR3 is built from 17 residues. Germline-derived CDR1 and CDR2 are WNHNN and SYGVQD (reference sequence). V shed 5 bases and J 5 bases; nucleotides not matched to a gene: 15. CDR3: CASSFRTGVLANNEQFF. The CDR3 DNA reads as TGCGCCAGCAGTTTTCGGACAGGAGTCTTGGCTAACAATGAGCAGTTCTTC.

This rearrangement joins TRBV9 to TRBJ2-1; D is unresolved. This CDR3 has 15 residues. The germline V gene has CDR1 SGDLS and CDR2 YYNGEE. Trimming removed 4 bases from V and 0 bases from J, with 11 bases in between. CDR3 protein: CASSPAASSYNEQFF. CDR3 nucleotide sequence: TGTGCCAGCAGCCCCGCGGCTAGCTCCTACAATGAGCAGTTCTTC.